This T cell receptor (beta chain) is drawn from a study of T cells after yellow fever vaccination. The table lists this clonotype with a few counts. The target antigen is unknown. Germline lookup yields CDR1 SGHRS and CDR2 YFSETQ. J gave up 5 bases and V 4 bases, and 9 bases lay outside the gene matches. The CDR3 is 16 amino acids. TCRdb redid the calling of the 5' RACE reads with MiXCR, one entry per CDR3 protein. The sample yields a few hundred thousand distinct CDR3 sequences, less than 20% seen once. Study-wide findings and caveats: A secondary response was less intense yet reached its peak sooner, at day 5 versus 15.

The input for sequencing was PBMCs, taken 5 days after the first yellow fever vaccination. This chain joins TRBV5-1 and TRBJ2-2, with 9 bases matching TRBD2. The sequence came from a man younger than 35 who received the YFV17D yellow fever vaccine. The CDR3 nucleotides read TGCGCCAGCAGCGATCCCGGGACTAGCAGTACCGGGGAGCTGTTTTTT. Protein: CASSDPGTSSTGELFF.